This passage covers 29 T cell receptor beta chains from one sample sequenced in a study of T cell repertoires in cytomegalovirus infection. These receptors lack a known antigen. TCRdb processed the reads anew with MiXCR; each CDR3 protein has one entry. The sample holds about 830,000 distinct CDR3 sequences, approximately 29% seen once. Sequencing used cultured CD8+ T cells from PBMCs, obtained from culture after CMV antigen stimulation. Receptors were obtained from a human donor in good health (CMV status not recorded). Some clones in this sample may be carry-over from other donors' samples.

This chain's CDR3 is CASSWGTSGHTGELFF. For the CDR3, the DNA is TGTGCCAGCAGCTGGGGGACTAGCGGACACACCGGGGAGCTGTTTTTT. The chain joins TRBV7-9 to TRBJ2-2; 11 bases are a match to TRBD2. CDR3 length equals 16 residues. CDR1 is SEHNR, CDR2 FQNEAQ, per germline (reference sequence). Unmatched junction bases numbered 4, after V lost 4 bases and J lost 3 bases.

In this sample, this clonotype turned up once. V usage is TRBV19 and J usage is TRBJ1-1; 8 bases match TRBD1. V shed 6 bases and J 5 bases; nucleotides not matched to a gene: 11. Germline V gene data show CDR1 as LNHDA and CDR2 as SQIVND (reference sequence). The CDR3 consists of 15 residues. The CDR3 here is CASSPGTGLPTEAFF. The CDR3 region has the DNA TGTGCCAGTAGCCCCGGGACAGGTCTACCGACTGAAGCTTTCTTT.

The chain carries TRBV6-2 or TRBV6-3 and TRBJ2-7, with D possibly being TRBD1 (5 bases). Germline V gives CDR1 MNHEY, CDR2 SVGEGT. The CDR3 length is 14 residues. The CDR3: CVSSYGHVSYEQYV. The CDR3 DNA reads TGTGTCAGCAGTTACGGACACGTCTCCTACGAGCAGTACGTC.

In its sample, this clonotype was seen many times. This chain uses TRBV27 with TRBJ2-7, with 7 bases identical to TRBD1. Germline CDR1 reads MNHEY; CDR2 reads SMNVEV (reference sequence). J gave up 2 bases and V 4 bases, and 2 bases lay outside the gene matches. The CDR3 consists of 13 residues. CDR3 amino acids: CASSWTGTYEQYF. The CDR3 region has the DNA TGTGCCAGCAGTTGGACAGGAACCTACGAGCAGTACTTC.

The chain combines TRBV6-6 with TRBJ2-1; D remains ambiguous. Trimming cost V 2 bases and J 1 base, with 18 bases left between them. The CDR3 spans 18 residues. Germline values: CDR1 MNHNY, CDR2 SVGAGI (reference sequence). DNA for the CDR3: TGTGCCAGCAGTTACAAAACAGACCCGCCTTCATCCTACAATGAGCAGTTCTTC. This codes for CASSYKTDPPSSYNEQFF.

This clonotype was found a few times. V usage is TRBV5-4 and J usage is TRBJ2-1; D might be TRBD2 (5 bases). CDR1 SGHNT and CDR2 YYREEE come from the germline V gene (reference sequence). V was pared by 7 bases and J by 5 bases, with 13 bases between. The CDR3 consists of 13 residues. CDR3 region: CASEGLVDNEQFF. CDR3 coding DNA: TGTGCCAGCGAGGGTTTGGTGGACAATGAGCAGTTCTTC. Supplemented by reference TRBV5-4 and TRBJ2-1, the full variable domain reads ETGVTQSPTHLIKTRGQQVTLRCSSQSGHNTVSWYQQALGQGPQFIFQYYREEENGRGNFPPRFSGLQFPNYSSELNVNALELDDSALYLCASEGLVDNEQFFGPGTRLTVL.

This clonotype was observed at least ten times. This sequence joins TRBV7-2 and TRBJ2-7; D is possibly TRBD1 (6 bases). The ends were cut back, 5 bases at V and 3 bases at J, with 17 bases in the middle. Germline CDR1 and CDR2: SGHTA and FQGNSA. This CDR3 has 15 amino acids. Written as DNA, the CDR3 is TGTGCCAGCAGCCCGCCGGGACAAAGAGTCTACGAGCAGTACTTC. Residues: CASSPPGQRVYEQYF.

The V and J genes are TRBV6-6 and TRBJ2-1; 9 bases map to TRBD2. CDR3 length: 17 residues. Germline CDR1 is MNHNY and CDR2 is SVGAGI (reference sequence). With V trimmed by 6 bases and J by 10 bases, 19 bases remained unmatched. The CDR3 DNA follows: TGTGCCAGCAGAATAGTAGTGGGCGGGGGGGCCCTTTGGGAGCAGTTCTTC. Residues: CASRIVVGGGALWEQFF.

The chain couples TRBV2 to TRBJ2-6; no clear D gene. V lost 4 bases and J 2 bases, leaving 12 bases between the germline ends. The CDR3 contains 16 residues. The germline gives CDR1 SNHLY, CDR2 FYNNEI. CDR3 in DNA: TGTGCCAGCAGTGGGAGCACTTTGGCTGGGGCCAACGTCCTGACTTTC. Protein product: CASSGSTLAGANVLTF.

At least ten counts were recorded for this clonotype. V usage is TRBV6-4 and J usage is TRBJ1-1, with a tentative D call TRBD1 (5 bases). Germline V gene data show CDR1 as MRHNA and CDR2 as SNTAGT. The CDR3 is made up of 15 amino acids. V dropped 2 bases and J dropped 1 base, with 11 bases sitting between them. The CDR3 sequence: CASSDGQGGNTEAFF. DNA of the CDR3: TGTGCCAGCAGTGACGGGCAGGGTGGGAACACTGAAGCTTTCTTT.

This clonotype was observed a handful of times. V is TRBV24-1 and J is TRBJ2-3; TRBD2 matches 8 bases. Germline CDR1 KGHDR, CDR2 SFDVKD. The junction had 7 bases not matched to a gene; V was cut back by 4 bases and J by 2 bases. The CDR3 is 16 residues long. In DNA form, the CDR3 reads TGTGCCACCAGTGAACATCTAGCGGGCCCCACAGATACGCAGTATTTT. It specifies CATSEHLAGPTDTQYF.

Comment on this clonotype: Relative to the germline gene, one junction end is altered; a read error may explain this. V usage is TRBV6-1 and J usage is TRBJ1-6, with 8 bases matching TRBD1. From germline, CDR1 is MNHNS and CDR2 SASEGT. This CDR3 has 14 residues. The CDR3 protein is CANSHDRGRSPLHF. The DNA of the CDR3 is TGTGCCAACAGTCACGACAGGGGTAGGTCACCCCTCCACTTT.

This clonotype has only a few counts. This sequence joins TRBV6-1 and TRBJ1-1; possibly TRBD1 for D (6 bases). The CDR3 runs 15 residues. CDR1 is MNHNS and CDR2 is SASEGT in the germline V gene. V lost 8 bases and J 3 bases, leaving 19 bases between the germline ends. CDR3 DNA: TGTGCCAGCCTTCCACTGTGGGGGCAGGACACTGAAGCTTTCTTT. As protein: CASLPLWGQDTEAFF.

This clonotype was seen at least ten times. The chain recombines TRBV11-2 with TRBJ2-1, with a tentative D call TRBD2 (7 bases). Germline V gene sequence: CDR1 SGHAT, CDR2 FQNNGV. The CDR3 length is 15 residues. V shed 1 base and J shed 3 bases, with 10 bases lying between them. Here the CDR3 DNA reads TGTGCCAGCAGCTTAGGCGGGGGCCACTACAATGAGCAGTTCTTC. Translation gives CASSLGGGHYNEQFF.

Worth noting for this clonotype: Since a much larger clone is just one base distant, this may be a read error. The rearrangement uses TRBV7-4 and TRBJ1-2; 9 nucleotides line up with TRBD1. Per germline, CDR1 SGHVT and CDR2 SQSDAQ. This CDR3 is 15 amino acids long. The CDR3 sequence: CASSSGTGPNYGCTF. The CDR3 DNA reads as TGTGCCAGCAGCTCCGGGACAGGGCCGAACTATGGCTGCACCTTC.

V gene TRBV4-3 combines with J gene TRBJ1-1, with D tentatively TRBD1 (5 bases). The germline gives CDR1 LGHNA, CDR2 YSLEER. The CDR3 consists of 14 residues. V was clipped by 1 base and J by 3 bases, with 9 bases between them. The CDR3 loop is CASSQGEGDTEAFF. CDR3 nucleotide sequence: TGCGCCAGCAGCCAAGGGGAAGGGGACACTGAAGCTTTCTTT.

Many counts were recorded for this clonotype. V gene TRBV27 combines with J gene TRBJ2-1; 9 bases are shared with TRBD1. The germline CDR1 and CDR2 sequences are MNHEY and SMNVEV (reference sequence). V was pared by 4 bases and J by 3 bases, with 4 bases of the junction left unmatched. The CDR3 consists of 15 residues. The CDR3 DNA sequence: TGTGCCAGCAGTTCCGGGACAGGGAACTACAATGAGCAGTTCTTC. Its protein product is CASSSGTGNYNEQFF.

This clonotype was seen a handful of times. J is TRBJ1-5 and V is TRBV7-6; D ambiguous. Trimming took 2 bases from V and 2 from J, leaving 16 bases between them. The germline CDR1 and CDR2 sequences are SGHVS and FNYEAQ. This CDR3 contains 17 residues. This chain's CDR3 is CASSLSPTHLGNQPQHF. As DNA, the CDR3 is TGTGCCAGCAGCTTAAGCCCGACCCACTTGGGCAATCAGCCCCAGCATTTT.

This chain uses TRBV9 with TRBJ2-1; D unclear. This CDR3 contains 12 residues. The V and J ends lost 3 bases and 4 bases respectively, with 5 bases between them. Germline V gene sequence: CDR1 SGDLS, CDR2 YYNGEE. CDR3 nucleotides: TGTGCCAGCAGCGCCATATACAATGAGCAGTTCTTC. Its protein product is CASSAIYNEQFF.

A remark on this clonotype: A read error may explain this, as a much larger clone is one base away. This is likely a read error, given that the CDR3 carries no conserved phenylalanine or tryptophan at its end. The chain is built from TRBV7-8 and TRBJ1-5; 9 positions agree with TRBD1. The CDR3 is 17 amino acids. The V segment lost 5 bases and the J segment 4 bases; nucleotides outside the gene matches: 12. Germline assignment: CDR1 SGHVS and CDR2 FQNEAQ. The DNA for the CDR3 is TGTGCCAGCAGCCAAATCTCCGCCGGACAGGGGAATCAGCCCCAGCATTCT. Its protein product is CASSQISAGQGNQPQHS.

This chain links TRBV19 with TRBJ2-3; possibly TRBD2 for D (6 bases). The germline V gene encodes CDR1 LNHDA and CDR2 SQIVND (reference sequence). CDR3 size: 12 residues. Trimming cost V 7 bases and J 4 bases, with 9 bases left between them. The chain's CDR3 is CASIGEADTQYF. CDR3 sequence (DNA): TGTGCCAGTATCGGGGAGGCAGATACGCAGTATTTT.

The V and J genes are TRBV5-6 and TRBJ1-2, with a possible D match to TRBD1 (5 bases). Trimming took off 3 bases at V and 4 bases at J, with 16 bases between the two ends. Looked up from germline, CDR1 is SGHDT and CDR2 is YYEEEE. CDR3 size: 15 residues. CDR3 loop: CASSYDGGGAYGYTF. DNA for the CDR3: TGTGCCAGCAGCTACGACGGGGGGGGAGCCTATGGCTACACCTTC.

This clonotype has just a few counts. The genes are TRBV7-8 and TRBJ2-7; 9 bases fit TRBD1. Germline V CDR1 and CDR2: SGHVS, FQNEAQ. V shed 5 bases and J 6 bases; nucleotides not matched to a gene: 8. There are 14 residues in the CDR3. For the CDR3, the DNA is TGTGCCAGCAGCCGGCGGACAGGGGAGGGCGAGCAGTACTTC. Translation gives CASSRRTGEGEQYF.

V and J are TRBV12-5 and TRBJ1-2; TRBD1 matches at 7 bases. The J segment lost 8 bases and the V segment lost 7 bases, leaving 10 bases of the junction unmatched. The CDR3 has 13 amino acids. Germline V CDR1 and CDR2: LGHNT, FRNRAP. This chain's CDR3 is CASADGTAWGYTF. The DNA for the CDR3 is TGTGCTAGTGCCGACGGGACAGCCTGGGGCTACACCTTC.

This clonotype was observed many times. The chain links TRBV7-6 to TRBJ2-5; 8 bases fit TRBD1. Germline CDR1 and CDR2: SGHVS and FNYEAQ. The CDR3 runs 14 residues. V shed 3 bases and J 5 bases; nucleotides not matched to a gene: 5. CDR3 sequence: CASSFDRGAETQYF. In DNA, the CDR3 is TGTGCCAGCAGCTTTGACAGGGGAGCCGAGACCCAGTACTTC.

The CDR3 nucleotides read TGCGCCAGCAGCCATAGCGGGGGGGCCGCAGAGACCCAGTACTTC. As protein: CASSHSGGAAETQYF. V usage is TRBV4-1 and J usage is TRBJ2-5; 11 bases are a match to TRBD2. Germline V CDR1 and CDR2: MGHRA, YSYEKL. Trimming cost V 3 bases and J 4 bases; bases outside gene matches: 4. CDR3 length equals 15 residues.

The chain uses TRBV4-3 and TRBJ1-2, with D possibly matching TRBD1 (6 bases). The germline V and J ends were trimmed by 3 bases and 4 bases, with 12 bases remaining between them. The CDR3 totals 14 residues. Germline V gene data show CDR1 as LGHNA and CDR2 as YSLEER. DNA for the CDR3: TGCGCCAGCAGCCAGGGAGGGGGGTCCTATGGCTACACCTTC. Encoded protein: CASSQGGGSYGYTF.

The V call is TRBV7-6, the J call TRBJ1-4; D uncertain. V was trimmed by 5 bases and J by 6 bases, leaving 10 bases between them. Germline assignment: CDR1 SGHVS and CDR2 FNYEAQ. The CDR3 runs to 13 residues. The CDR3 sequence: CASSPGVDEKLFF. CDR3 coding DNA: TGTGCCAGCAGCCCCGGGGTGGATGAAAAACTGTTTTTT.

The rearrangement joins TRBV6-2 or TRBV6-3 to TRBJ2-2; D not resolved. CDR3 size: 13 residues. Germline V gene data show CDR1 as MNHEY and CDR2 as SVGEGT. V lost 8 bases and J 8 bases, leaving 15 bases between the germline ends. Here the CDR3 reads CASGRATSGELFF. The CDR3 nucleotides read TGTGCCAGCGGAAGGGCCACTTCGGGGGAGCTGTTTTTT.